A selection of T cell receptor beta chains follows, all from one sample in a study of blood T cell repertoires in COVID-19. Data came from immunoSEQ multiplex PCR; TCRdb stores just in-frame clones and leaves some out. This table holds 320,000 or so clones, roughly nine tenths found once. Sample: PBMCs or T cells enriched from blood (not recorded which). These receptors all come from a man aged 55 to 70 who had recovered from COVID-19. Both conserved end residues are part of each CDR3. Each record gives: V gene, J gene, D gene, CDR3 DNA, CDR3 protein. A D gene is named only where the DNA matches it firmly.

TRBV6-5	TRBJ2-5	TRBD2	TGTGCCAGCAGGGGGCGACTAGCGGTCCAAGAGACCCAGTACTTC	CASRGRLAVQETQYF
TRBV12-3/TRBV12-4	TRBJ1-2	-	TGTGCCAGCAGTTTTGGGCAGAACTATGGCTACACCTTC	CASSFGQNYGYTF
TRBV7-9	TRBJ2-1	-	TGTGCCAGCAGCTCTGGGGCCAGTAATGTTGAGCAGTTCTTC	CASSSGASNVEQFF
TRBV9	TRBJ1-4	-	TGTGCCAGCACGAAGACAAGCCAGAATGAAAAACTGTTTTTT	CASTKTSQNEKLFF
TRBV10-2	TRBJ1-1	-	TGCGCCAGCAGGTGGAACAGGGAGAACACTGAAGCTTTCTTT	CASRWNRENTEAFF
TRBV28	TRBJ1-4	-	TGTGCCAGCAAGGGCAGGGGAAGAGAAAAACTGTTTTTT	CASKGRGREKLFF
TRBV7-2	TRBJ2-5	-	TGTGCCAGCAGCTTCACAGGGACCCAGTACTTC	CASSFTGTQYF
TRBV6-5	TRBJ1-1	-	TGTGCCAGCAGTTTTACCTTTCAGGGGAACACTGAAGCTTTCTTT	CASSFTFQGNTEAFF
TRBV6-5	TRBJ1-2	TRBD1	TGTGCCAGCAGCCCGGGACAGGGGTTTGGCTACACCTTC	CASSPGQGFGYTF
TRBV28	TRBJ1-1	TRBD1	TGTGCCAGCAGTTTGACGGGACAGTTGAACACTGAAGCTTTCTTT	CASSLTGQLNTEAFF
TRBV7-2	TRBJ2-2	-	TGTGCCAGCAGCTCCAGTTATACCGGGGAGCTGTTTTTT	CASSSSYTGELFF
TRBV5-1	TRBJ2-7	-	TGCGCCAGCAGCTACACAGCATCTTCAGGGTACGTGTACGAGCAGTACTTC	CASSYTASSGYVYEQYF